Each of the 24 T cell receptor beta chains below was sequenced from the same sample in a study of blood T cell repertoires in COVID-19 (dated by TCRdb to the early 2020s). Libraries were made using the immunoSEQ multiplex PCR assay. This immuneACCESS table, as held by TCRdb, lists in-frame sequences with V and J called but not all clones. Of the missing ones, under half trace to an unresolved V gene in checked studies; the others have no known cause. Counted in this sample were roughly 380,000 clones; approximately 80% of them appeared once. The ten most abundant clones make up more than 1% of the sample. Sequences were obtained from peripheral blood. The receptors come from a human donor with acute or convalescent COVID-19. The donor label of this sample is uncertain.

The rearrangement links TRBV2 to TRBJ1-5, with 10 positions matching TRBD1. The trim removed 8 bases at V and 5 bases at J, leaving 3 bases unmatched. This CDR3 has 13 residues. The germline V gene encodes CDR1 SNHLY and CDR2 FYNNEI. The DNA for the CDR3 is TGTGCCAGCCGGGACAGGGGCTATCAGCCCCAGCATTTT. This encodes CASRDRGYQPQHF.

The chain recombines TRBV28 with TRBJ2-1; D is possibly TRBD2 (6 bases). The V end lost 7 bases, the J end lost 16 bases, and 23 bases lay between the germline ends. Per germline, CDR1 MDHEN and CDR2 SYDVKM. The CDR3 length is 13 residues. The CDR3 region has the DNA TGTGCCAGCAAGGAGGGAAGGGTCGATAGGGTCTTCTTC. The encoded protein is CASKEGRVDRVFF. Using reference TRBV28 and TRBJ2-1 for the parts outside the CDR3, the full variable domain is DVKVTQSSRYLVKRTGEKVFLECVQDMDHENMFWYRQDPGLGLRLIYFSYDVKMKEKGDIPEGYSVSREKKERFSLILESASTNQTSMYLCASKEGRVDRVFFGPGTRLTVL.

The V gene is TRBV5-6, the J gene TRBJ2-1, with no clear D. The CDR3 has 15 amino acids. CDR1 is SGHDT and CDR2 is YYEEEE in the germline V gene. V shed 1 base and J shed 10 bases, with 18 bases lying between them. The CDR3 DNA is TGTGCCAGCAGCTTGTTCGGTAACCACTACGGCGAGCAGTTCTTC. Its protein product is CASSLFGNHYGEQFF.

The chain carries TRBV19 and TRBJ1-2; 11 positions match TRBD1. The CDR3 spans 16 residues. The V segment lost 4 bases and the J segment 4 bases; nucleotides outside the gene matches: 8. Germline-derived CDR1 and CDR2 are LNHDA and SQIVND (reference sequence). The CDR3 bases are TGTGCCAGTAGTAGAGGACAGGGGGCGACCTCCTATGGCTACACCTTC. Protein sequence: CASSRGQGATSYGYTF.

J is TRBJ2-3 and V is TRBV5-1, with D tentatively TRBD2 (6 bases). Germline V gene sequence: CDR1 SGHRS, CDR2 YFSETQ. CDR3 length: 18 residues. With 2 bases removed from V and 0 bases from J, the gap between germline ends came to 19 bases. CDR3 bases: TGCGCCAGCAGCTTACGGGAGTGGCGGTCTACTAGCACAGATACGCAGTATTTT. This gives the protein CASSLREWRSTSTDTQYF.

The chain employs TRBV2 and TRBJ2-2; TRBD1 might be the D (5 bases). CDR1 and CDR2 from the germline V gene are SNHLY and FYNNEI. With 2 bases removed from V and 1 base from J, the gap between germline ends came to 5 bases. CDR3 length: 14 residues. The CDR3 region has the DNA TGTGCCAGCAGTGAAAGGGGGAACACCGGGGAGCTGTTTTTT. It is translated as CASSERGNTGELFF.

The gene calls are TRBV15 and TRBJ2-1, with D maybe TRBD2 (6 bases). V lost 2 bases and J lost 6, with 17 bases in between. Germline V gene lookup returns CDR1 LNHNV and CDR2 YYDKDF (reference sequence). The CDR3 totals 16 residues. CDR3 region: CATSRMGRTGGNEQFF. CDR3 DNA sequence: TGTGCCACCAGCAGAATGGGTAGGACCGGGGGCAATGAGCAGTTCTTC. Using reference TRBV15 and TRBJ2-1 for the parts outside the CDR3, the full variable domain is DAMVIQNPRYQVTQFGKPVTLSCSQTLNHNVMYWYQQKSSQAPKLLFHYYDKDFNNEADTPDNFQSRRPNTSFCFLDIRSPGLGDTAMYLCATSRMGRTGGNEQFFGPGTRLTVL.

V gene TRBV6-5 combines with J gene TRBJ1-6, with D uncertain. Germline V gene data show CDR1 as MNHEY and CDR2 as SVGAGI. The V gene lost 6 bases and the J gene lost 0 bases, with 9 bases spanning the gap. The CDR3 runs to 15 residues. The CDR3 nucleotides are TGTGCCAGCAGCCTCGGAGACTCCTATAATTCACCCCTCCACTTT. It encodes CASSLGDSYNSPLHF.

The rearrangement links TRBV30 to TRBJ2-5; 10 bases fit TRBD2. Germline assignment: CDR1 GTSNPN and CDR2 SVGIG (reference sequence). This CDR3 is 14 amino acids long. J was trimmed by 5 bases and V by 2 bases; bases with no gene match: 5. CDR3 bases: TGTGCCTGGAGTAGCGGGGGGGCTCATGAGACCCAGTACTTC. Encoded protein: CAWSSGGAHETQYF.

Written as DNA, the CDR3 is TGTGCCAGCTCACCACGAGACATTCCCTACGAGCAGTACTTC. Encoded protein: CASSPRDIPYEQYF. This chain connects TRBV18 to TRBJ2-7; D not certain. The CDR3 is made up of 14 amino acids. V dropped 1 base and J dropped 2 bases, with 9 bases sitting between them. Germline lookup yields CDR1 KGHSH and CDR2 LQKENI.

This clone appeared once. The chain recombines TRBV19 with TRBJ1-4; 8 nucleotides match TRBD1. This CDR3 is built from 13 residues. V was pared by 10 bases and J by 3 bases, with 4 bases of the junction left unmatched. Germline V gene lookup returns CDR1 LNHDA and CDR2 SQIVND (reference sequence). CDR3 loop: CATQGAPNEKLFF. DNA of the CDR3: TGTGCCACGCAGGGGGCACCTAATGAAAAACTGTTTTTT.

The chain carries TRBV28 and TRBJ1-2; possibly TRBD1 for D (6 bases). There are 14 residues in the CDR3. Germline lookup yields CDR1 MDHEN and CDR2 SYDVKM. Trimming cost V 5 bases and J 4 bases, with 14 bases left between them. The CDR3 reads CASSVQGRFYGYTF. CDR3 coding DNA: TGTGCCAGCAGTGTACAGGGTAGGTTCTATGGCTACACCTTC.

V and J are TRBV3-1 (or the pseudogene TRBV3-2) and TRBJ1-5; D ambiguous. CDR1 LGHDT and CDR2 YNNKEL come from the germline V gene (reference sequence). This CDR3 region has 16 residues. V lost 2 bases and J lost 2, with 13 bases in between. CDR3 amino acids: CASSQNPLGGNQPQHF. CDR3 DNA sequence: TGTGCCAGCAGCCAAAATCCCCTCGGAGGCAATCAGCCCCAGCATTTT.

The CDR3 sequence: CASSSAGGATEAFF. In DNA, the CDR3 is TGCGCCAGCAGCTCCGCCGGGGGGGCCACTGAAGCTTTCTTT. V and J are TRBV5-1 and TRBJ1-1, with a weak D call TRBD1 (6 bases). With 3 bases removed from V and 4 bases from J, the gap between germline ends came to 13 bases. The germline V gene has CDR1 SGHRS and CDR2 YFSETQ. This CDR3 contains 14 residues.

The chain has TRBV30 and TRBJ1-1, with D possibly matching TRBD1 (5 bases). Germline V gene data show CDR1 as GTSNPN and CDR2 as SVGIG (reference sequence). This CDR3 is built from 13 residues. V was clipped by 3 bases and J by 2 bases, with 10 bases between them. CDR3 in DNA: TGTGCCTGGAGCGGGGGATATAACACTGAAGCTTTCTTT. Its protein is CAWSGGYNTEAFF.

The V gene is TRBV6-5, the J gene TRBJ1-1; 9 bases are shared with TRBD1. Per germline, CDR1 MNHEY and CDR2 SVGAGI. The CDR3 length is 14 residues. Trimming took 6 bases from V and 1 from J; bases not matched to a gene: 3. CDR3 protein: CASRSGQGNTEAFF. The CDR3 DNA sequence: TGTGCCAGCAGATCGGGACAGGGGAACACTGAAGCTTTCTTT.

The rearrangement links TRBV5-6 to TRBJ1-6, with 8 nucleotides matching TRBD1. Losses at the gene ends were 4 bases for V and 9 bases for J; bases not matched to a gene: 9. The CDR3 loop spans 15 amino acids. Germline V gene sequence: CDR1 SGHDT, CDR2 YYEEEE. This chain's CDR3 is CASSPVPGGASPLHF. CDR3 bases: TGTGCCAGCAGCCCGGTTCCAGGGGGCGCTTCACCCCTCCACTTT.

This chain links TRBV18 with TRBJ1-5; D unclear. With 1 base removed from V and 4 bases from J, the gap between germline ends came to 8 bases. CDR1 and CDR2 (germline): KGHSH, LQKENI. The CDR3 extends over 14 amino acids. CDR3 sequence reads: CASSPQERNQPQHF. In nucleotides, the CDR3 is TGTGCCAGCTCACCACAAGAGAGAAATCAGCCCCAGCATTTT. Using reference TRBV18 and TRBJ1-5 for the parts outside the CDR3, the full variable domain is NAGVMQNPRHLVRRRGQEARLRCSPMKGHSHVYWYRQLPEEGLKFMVYLQKENIIDESGMPKERFSAEFPKEGPSILRIQQVVRGDSAAYFCASSPQERNQPQHFGDGTRLSIL.

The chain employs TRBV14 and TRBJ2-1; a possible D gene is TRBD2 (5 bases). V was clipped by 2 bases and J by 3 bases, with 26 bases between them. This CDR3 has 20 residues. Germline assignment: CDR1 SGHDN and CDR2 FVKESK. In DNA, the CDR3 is TGTGCCAGCAGCCAAAAAACACCCACGGGATACGGACTCGGCTACAATGAGCAGTTCTTC. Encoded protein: CASSQKTPTGYGLGYNEQFF. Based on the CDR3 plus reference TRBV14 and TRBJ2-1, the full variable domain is EAGVTQFPSHSVIEKGQTVTLRCDPISGHDNLYWYRRVMGKEIKFLLHFVKESKQDESGMPNNRFLAERTGGTYSTLKVQPAELEDSGVYFCASSQKTPTGYGLGYNEQFFGPGTRLTVL.

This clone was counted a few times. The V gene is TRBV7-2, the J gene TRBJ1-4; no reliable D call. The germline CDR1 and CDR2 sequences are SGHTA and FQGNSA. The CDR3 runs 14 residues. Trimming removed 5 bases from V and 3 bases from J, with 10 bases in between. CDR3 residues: CASSPQVPNEKLFF. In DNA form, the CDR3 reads TGTGCCAGCAGCCCCCAGGTGCCTAATGAAAAACTGTTTTTT.

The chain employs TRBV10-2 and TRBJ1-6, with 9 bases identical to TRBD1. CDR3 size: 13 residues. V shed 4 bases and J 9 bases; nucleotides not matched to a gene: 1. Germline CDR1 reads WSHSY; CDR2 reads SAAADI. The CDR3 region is CASSGQGGSPLHF. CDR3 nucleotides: TGCGCCAGCAGTGGACAGGGGGGTTCACCCCTCCACTTT.

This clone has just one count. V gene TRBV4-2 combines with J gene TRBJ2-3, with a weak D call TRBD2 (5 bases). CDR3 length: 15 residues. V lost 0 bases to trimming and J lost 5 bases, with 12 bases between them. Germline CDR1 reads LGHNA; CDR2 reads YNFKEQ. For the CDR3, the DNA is TGTGCCAGCAGCCAAGAAGCCACTAGGATAGATACGCAGTATTTT. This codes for CASSQEATRIDTQYF.

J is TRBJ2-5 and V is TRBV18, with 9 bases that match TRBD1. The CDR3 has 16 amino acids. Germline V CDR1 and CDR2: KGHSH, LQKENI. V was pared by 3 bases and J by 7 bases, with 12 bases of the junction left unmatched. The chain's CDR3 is CASSPTLTGGLGTQYF. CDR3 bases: TGTGCCAGCTCACCTACCTTAACAGGGGGCTTGGGGACCCAGTACTTC.

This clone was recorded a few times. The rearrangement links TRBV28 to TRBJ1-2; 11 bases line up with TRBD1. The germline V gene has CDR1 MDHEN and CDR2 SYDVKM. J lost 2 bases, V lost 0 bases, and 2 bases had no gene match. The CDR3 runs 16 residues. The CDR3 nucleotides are TGTGCCAGCAGTTTATGGGGGACAGGGGGGAACTATGGCTACACCTTC. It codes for CASSLWGTGGNYGYTF.